Shown below are 4 T cell receptor beta chains from a single sample sequenced in a study of OX40 agonist ivuxolimab in advanced cancers. Profiled with immunoSEQ multiplex PCR; TCRdb holds only in-frame clones, not every one. The sample shows about 49,000 clones, 85% of them seen only once. The sample consisted of CD4+ or CD8+ T cells sorted from blood, taken in a trial of the OX40 agonist ivuxolimab. These receptors originate from an adult with an advanced solid tumor such as melanoma, head and neck, liver or kidney cancer.

The chain employs TRBV6-5 and TRBJ2-1; 10 bases are shared with TRBD1. CDR1 and CDR2 from the germline V gene are MNHEY and SVGAGI. The V and J ends lost 8 bases and 8 bases, in that order; junction bases with no gene match: 9. This CDR3 spans 14 amino acids. As DNA, the CDR3 is TGTGCCAGCTACCGACAGGGGGCTTTGGATGAGCAGTTCTTC. Amino acids: CASYRQGALDEQFF.

The CDR3 is CASSLINEQFF. For the CDR3, the DNA is TGTGCCAGCAGCTTGATAAATGAGCAGTTCTTC. This chain connects TRBV5-6 to TRBJ2-1, with unresolved D. The CDR3 has 11 residues. The ends were cut back, 1 base at V and 7 bases at J, with 3 bases in the middle. The V gene's germline CDR1 is SGHDT and CDR2 YYEEEE.

The V call is TRBV29-1, the J call TRBJ2-1; the match to TRBD2 covers 12 bases. J was trimmed by 3 bases and V by 2 bases; bases with no gene match: 8. Germline assignment: CDR1 SQVTM and CDR2 ANQGSEA. This CDR3 comprises 17 residues. The CDR3 protein is CSVELSLAGGHYNEQFF. Written as DNA, the CDR3 is TGCAGCGTTGAACTCTCCCTAGCGGGGGGGCACTACAATGAGCAGTTCTTC.

V and J are TRBV28 and TRBJ2-4; no definite D call. The CDR3 contains 14 residues. V lost 2 bases, J lost 3 bases, and 8 bases lay in between. Germline loops: CDR1 MDHEN, CDR2 SYDVKM. The CDR3 nucleotides are TGTGCCAGCAGTTTAGTCACGGTCAAAAACATTCAGTACTTC. Translation gives CASSLVTVKNIQYF.